Below are 19 T cell receptor beta chains sequenced from a single sample in a study of cytomegalovirus exposure and HLA in healthy donors. This PCR relied on a set of 60 Vbeta primers and 13 Jbeta primers. The repertoire was sequenced with immunoSEQ multiplex PCR; TCRdb's copy has only in-frame clones and lacks some. Of about 140,000 clones listed, around 80% are singletons. Material: PBMCs. The receptors stem from a man in his thirties or forties in good health and CMV-seropositive.

V is TRBV5-8 and J is TRBJ2-5; 14 bases line up with TRBD2. This CDR3 has 15 residues. Germline CDR1 reads SGHTS; CDR2 reads YDEGEE. V lost 6 bases, J lost 4 bases, and 5 bases stayed unmatched. For the CDR3, the DNA is TGTGCCAGCAACCTTGGACTAGCGGGAGGAGAGACCCAGTACTTC. Amino acid sequence: CASNLGLAGGETQYF.

CDR3 amino acids: CATRIGGKYEQYF. The DNA for the CDR3 is TGTGCCACAAGGATAGGGGGTAAATACGAGCAGTACTTC. The chain recombines TRBV28 with TRBJ2-7; TRBD1 might be the D (6 bases). The CDR3 covers 13 residues. V was trimmed by 10 bases and J by 4 bases, leaving 17 bases between them. CDR1 is MDHEN and CDR2 is SYDVKM in the germline V gene.

The genes are TRBV28 and TRBJ2-3, with 9 positions matching TRBD2. CDR3 length: 17 amino acids. Looked up from germline, CDR1 is MDHEN and CDR2 is SYDVKM. V shed 8 bases, J shed 3 bases, and the junction held 15 bases outside the gene matches. The CDR3 sequence is CASRDSSGVGSTDTQYF. Here the CDR3 DNA reads TGTGCCAGCCGAGATTCTAGCGGGGTCGGGTCTACAGATACGCAGTATTTT.

CDR3 DNA: TGTGCCAGCAGTCGAGAGGGGGACTATGGCTACACCTTC. The encoded protein is CASSREGDYGYTF. This chain links TRBV2 with TRBJ1-2; perhaps TRBD1 as D (6 bases). Trimming shortened V by 5 bases and J by 3 bases, and 10 bases separated the two germline ends. This CDR3 is 13 amino acids long. In germline, CDR1 is SNHLY, CDR2 FYNNEI.

This clone appeared once. This sample also contains other DNA sequences that code for the same CDR3. The rearrangement uses TRBV6-1 and TRBJ2-7; D might be TRBD1 (6 bases). The CDR3 is made up of 13 amino acids. The germline CDR1 and CDR2 sequences are MNHNS and SASEGT. Trimming pared 6 bases from V and 0 bases from J, leaving 9 bases between. As DNA, the CDR3 is TGTGCCAGCAGAGACAGGTTCTCCTACGAGCAGTACTTC. Encoded protein: CASRDRFSYEQYF.

The genes are TRBV28 and TRBJ1-5; tentative D call: TRBD1 (5 bases). V lost 6 bases to trimming and J lost 10 bases, with 22 bases between them. This CDR3 has 15 amino acids. Germline-derived CDR1 and CDR2 are MDHEN and SYDVKM. The CDR3 region is CASSLRIGGFSPQHF. DNA for the CDR3: TGTGCCAGCAGCCTTCGGATCGGGGGTTTTAGCCCCCAGCATTTT.

The chain carries TRBV18 and TRBJ1-2; TRBD1 might be the D (6 bases). Germline CDR1 and CDR2: KGHSH and LQKENI. The CDR3 has 14 residues. Trimming pared 4 bases from V and 2 bases from J, leaving 11 bases between. The CDR3 region has the DNA TGTGCCAGCTCACTAGGACAGACCAACTATGGCTACACCTTC. This gives the protein CASSLGQTNYGYTF.

There are a few counts of this clone. The chain has TRBV7-2 and TRBJ2-3, with a possible D match to TRBD2 (6 bases). CDR3 length equals 16 residues. Trimming took 1 base from V and 6 from J, leaving 17 bases between them. Germline V lookup: CDR1 SGHTA, CDR2 FQGNSA. The CDR3 DNA sequence: TGTGCCAGCAGCTTAGGGGGACTCCCGACTAGGGATACGCAGTATTTT. This encodes CASSLGGLPTRDTQYF.

This clone came up a few times. The chain's CDR3 is CASSPTSGAGFEQYF. Here the CDR3 DNA reads TGTGCCAGCAGCCCAACTAGCGGGGCTGGTTTTGAGCAGTACTTC. The gene calls are TRBV5-6 and TRBJ2-7; 10 bases line up with TRBD2. This CDR3 region has 15 residues. Germline V gives CDR1 SGHDT, CDR2 YYEEEE. V trimming: 4 bases; J trimming: 7 bases; junction bases outside the gene matches: 11.

J is TRBJ2-3 and V is TRBV7-9; D possibly corresponds to TRBD2 (6 bases). In germline, CDR1 is SEHNR, CDR2 FQNEAQ (reference sequence). This CDR3 contains 15 residues. V was cut by 3 bases and J by 1 base, with 11 bases left in between. CDR3: CASSFPREGTDTQYF. CDR3 DNA sequence: TGTGCCAGCAGCTTCCCCAGGGAGGGCACAGATACGCAGTATTTT.

The rearrangement uses TRBV29-1 and TRBJ2-6, with D perhaps TRBD1 (5 bases). The V end was cut by 8 bases, the J end by 0 bases, with 14 bases between. Germline values: CDR1 SQVTM, CDR2 ANQGSEA. This CDR3 contains 15 residues. The CDR3 region is CSCLTASSGANVLTF. CDR3 DNA sequence: TGCAGCTGTCTGACAGCGAGCTCTGGGGCCAACGTCCTGACTTTC.

The genes are TRBV28 and TRBJ1-5, with D maybe TRBD1 (6 bases). The germline V and J ends were trimmed by 5 bases and 3 bases, with 11 bases remaining between them. This CDR3 contains 14 residues. Per the germline V gene, CDR1 is MDHEN and CDR2 is SYDVKM. The chain's CDR3 is CASSPGHTNQPQHF. CDR3 DNA: TGTGCCAGCAGTCCGGGACACACCAATCAGCCCCAGCATTTT.

The chain carries TRBV7-2 and TRBJ1-1, with D possibly matching TRBD1 (6 bases). This CDR3 region has 13 residues. The ends were cut back, 10 bases at V and 5 bases at J, with 17 bases in the middle. Germline V CDR1 and CDR2: SGHTA, FQGNSA. CDR3 sequence: CATGDNLRTEAFF. The CDR3 DNA is TGTGCCACTGGGGACAACTTGAGGACTGAAGCTTTCTTT.

The rearrangement links TRBV7-2 to TRBJ2-5, with TRBD2 matching 8 bases. J was trimmed by 1 base and V by 5 bases; bases with no gene match: 3. The CDR3 is made up of 14 amino acids. Per germline, CDR1 SGHTA and CDR2 FQGNSA. The DNA of the CDR3 is TGTGCCAGCAGCCCAGCGGGAGCCCAAGAGACCCAGTACTTC. Encoded protein: CASSPAGAQETQYF.

This sequence joins TRBV6-1 and TRBJ2-1, with 10 bases that match TRBD2. Unmatched junction bases numbered 8, after V lost 3 bases and J lost 3 bases. This CDR3 has 17 residues. The V gene's germline CDR1 is MNHNS and CDR2 SASEGT. CDR3 bases: TGTGCCAGCAGTGAGTTAAGACTAGCGGGTTACTACAATGAGCAGTTCTTC. Translating it yields CASSELRLAGYYNEQFF.

The chain couples TRBV18 to TRBJ1-3; TRBD1 matches at 10 bases. V dropped 6 bases and J dropped 2; count of bases not matched to a gene: 7. Germline V gene sequence: CDR1 KGHSH, CDR2 LQKENI. This CDR3 comprises 16 residues. DNA of the CDR3: TGTGCCAGCTCGCCAACGACAGGGGGCACTGGAAACACCATATATTTT. Translation: CASSPTTGGTGNTIYF.

The rearrangement links TRBV7-3 to TRBJ2-3; 7 bases fit TRBD1. The CDR3 runs 14 residues. The germline CDR1 and CDR2 sequences are SGHTA and FQGTGA. J gave up 4 bases and V 4 bases, and 5 bases lay outside the gene matches. The CDR3 spells CASSSSTGPDTQYF. The CDR3 bases are TGTGCCAGCAGCTCATCGACAGGGCCAGATACGCAGTATTTT.

This chain links TRBV7-3 with TRBJ2-7; 9 positions match TRBD1. Germline CDR1 is SGHTA and CDR2 is FQGTGA. The CDR3 consists of 18 residues. The V gene end was trimmed by 3 bases and the J gene end by 4 bases; junction bases not matched to a gene: 16. The CDR3 coding sequence is TGTGCCAGCAGCTTTTTCCGGGGCGGGGACAGGGATCCTTACGAGCAGTACTTC. This translates into CASSFFRGGDRDPYEQYF.

The rearrangement uses TRBV7-3 and TRBJ2-3, with TRBD1 identical over 8 bases. CDR1 SGHTA and CDR2 FQGTGA come from the germline V gene. The CDR3 has 14 amino acids. J gave up 2 bases and V 5 bases, and 3 bases lay outside the gene matches. CDR3 bases: TGTGCCAGCAGCCCGGGACAGGACACAGATACGCAGTATTTT. This codes for CASSPGQDTDTQYF.